This entry lists 32 T cell receptor beta chains sequenced from one sample in a study of chemoradiotherapy in HPV16-positive cancers. Repertoires were generated with immunoSEQ multiplex PCR, while TCRdb's copy carries only in-frame clones and drops some. The sample has about 68,000 clones, 88% seen once. This material consisted of blood, taken from a patient who underwent chemoradiotherapy. These receptors all stem from a human donor with HPV-associated anogenital cancer.

The V and J genes are TRBV6-6 and TRBJ1-2, with a tentative D call TRBD1 (6 bases). V was shortened by 0 bases and J by 4 bases, with 12 bases between the two germline ends. CDR1 MNHNY and CDR2 SVGAGI come from the germline V gene (reference sequence). CDR3 length: 15 amino acids. CDR3 DNA sequence: TGTGCCAGCAGTTACTCGAAGGGGGAGATCTATGGCTACACCTTC. It is translated as CASSYSKGEIYGYTF.

The J gene is TRBJ1-6, the V gene TRBV6-4; a weak D match, TRBD1 (6 bases). The CDR3 has 16 amino acids. With 6 bases removed from V and 5 bases from J, the gap between germline ends came to 17 bases. Per the germline V gene, CDR1 is MRHNA and CDR2 is SNTAGT. The CDR3 spells CASRVQGLGDNSPLHF. The CDR3 DNA reads as TGTGCCAGCAGGGTACAGGGCTTAGGCGATAATTCACCCCTCCACTTT.

The CDR3 reads CASSSSGPNTEAFF. The CDR3 DNA reads TGTGCCAGCAGCTCCTCGGGACCAAACACTGAAGCTTTCTTT. The chain carries TRBV7-9 and TRBJ1-1; tentative D call: TRBD1 (5 bases). Per the germline V gene, CDR1 is SEHNR and CDR2 is FQNEAQ (reference sequence). V was trimmed by 4 bases and J by 2 bases, leaving 11 bases between them. The CDR3 spans 14 residues.

The gene calls are TRBV4-2 and TRBJ1-2; TRBD1 matches 7 bases. The length of the CDR3 is 15 residues. Germline CDR1 and CDR2: LGHNA and YNFKEQ. V lost 2 bases and J lost 4; bases outside the gene matches: 7. The DNA for the CDR3 is TGTGCCAGCAGCCAAAGTACGGGACAGATCTATGGCTACACCTTC. Its protein is CASSQSTGQIYGYTF.

The chain carries TRBV7-6 and TRBJ2-1; 9 nucleotides line up with TRBD2. V dropped 5 bases and J dropped 9; count of bases not matched to a gene: 11. This CDR3 comprises 15 residues. The germline CDR1 and CDR2 sequences are SGHVS and FNYEAQ. CDR3 amino acids: CASSPLAAGGREQFF. CDR3 sequence (DNA): TGTGCCAGCAGCCCCCTCGCGGCGGGGGGGCGTGAGCAGTTCTTC. The full variable domain, rest sourced from reference TRBV7-6 and TRBJ2-1, is GAGVSQSPRYKVTKRGQDVALRCDPISGHVSLYWYRQALGQGPEFLTYFNYEAQQDKSGLPNDRFSAERPEGSISTLTIQRTEQRDSAMYRCASSPLAAGGREQFFGPGTRLTVL.

The chain is built from TRBV10-3 and TRBJ1-2; D unclear. Germline values: CDR1 ENHRY, CDR2 SYGVKD. Trimming pared 0 bases from V and 6 bases from J, leaving 11 bases between. This CDR3 comprises 14 residues. The CDR3, as DNA: TGTGCCATCAGTGAGTCTGGAGACGGCAATGGCTACACCTTC. Residues: CAISESGDGNGYTF.

The chain recombines TRBV7-9 with TRBJ1-4, with 8 bases fitting TRBD1. CDR1 and CDR2 (germline): SEHNR, FQNEAQ (reference sequence). The CDR3 covers 15 residues. With V trimmed by 6 bases and J by 3 bases, 6 bases remained unmatched. Here the CDR3 reads CASSPTGQANEKLFF. In DNA form, the CDR3 reads TGTGCCAGCAGTCCTACGGGACAGGCTAATGAAAAACTGTTTTTT.

The J gene is TRBJ1-1, the V gene TRBV6-5, with D possibly TRBD1 on 6 matching bases. The length of the CDR3 is 14 residues. The germline V gene encodes CDR1 MNHEY and CDR2 SVGAGI. The V end was cut by 4 bases, the J end by 2 bases, with 11 bases between. In DNA, the CDR3 is TGTGCCAGCAGTTCCGCCAGGGGTAACACTGAAGCTTTCTTT. It specifies CASSSARGNTEAFF.

CDR3 sequence (DNA): TGTGCCACCAGCATAAAATTAGCGGGAGCGGTAGATACGCAGTATTTT. Translation gives CATSIKLAGAVDTQYF. This rearrangement joins TRBV15 to TRBJ2-3; 9 bases agree with TRBD2. Germline values: CDR1 LNHNV, CDR2 YYDKDF (reference sequence). J lost 5 bases, V lost 4 bases, and 10 bases had no gene match. The CDR3 consists of 16 residues.

The chain combines TRBV14 with TRBJ1-4, with 7 bases identical to TRBD1. The CDR3 runs to 14 residues. Trimming at V came to 4 bases and at J to 7 bases, leaving 6 bases not matched to a gene. From germline, CDR1 is SGHDN and CDR2 FVKESK. In nucleotides, the CDR3 is TGTGCCAGCAGCCCTCGACAGGGTAGTGAAAAACTGTTTTTT. Protein sequence: CASSPRQGSEKLFF.

This clone was detected only once. The chain has TRBV6-5 and TRBJ2-7; 7 bases align to TRBD1. Germline V gene sequence: CDR1 MNHEY, CDR2 SVGAGI. The CDR3 is 14 residues long. Unmatched junction bases numbered 7, after V lost 6 bases and J lost 2 bases. The CDR3 region is CASSSRTGTYEQYF. Written as DNA, the CDR3 is TGTGCCAGCAGCTCCCGGACAGGTACCTACGAGCAGTACTTC.

The rearrangement joins TRBV6-6 to TRBJ2-1; D perhaps matches TRBD1 (6 bases). The CDR3 contains 12 residues. Trimming left V 5 bases short and J 8 bases short, with 10 bases between. From germline, CDR1 is MNHNY and CDR2 SVGAGI (reference sequence). This chain's CDR3 is CASSPQGHEQFF. The DNA of the CDR3 is TGTGCCAGCAGTCCACAGGGCCATGAGCAGTTCTTC.

This rearrangement joins TRBV19 to TRBJ2-6; TRBD1 matches at 10 bases. Trimming took 5 bases from V and 0 from J; bases not matched to a gene: 7. Germline-derived CDR1 and CDR2 are LNHDA and SQIVND (reference sequence). The CDR3 runs to 18 residues. CDR3: CASSSWGQGPSGANVLTF. The DNA for the CDR3 is TGTGCCAGTAGTTCCTGGGGACAGGGGCCCTCTGGGGCCAACGTCCTGACTTTC.

This chain connects TRBV30 to TRBJ1-2; 7 nucleotides match TRBD1. The CDR3 covers 14 residues. V lost 0 bases, J lost 8 bases, and 9 bases stayed unmatched. Per germline, CDR1 GTSNPN and CDR2 SVGIG (reference sequence). The CDR3 sequence is CAWSVHGTAAGYTF. For the CDR3, the DNA is TGTGCCTGGAGTGTACATGGGACAGCGGCCGGCTACACCTTC. Supplemented by reference TRBV30 and TRBJ1-2, the full variable domain reads SQTIHQWPATLVQPVGSPLSLECTVEGTSNPNLYWYRQAAGRGLQLLFYSVGIGQISSEVPQNLSASRPQDRQFILSSKKLLLSDSGFYLCAWSVHGTAAGYTFGSGTRLTVV.

Concerning this clone itself: The sample carries other DNA sequences with the same CDR3. The rearrangement joins TRBV18 to TRBJ2-5; D is unclear. Germline-derived CDR1 and CDR2 are KGHSH and LQKENI. The CDR3 runs 12 residues. Trimming left V 2 bases short and J 5 bases short, with 6 bases between. Here the CDR3 reads CASSPMGETQYF. In nucleotides, the CDR3 is TGTGCCAGCTCACCAATGGGGGAGACCCAGTACTTC.

The chain carries TRBV4-1 and TRBJ2-5; possibly TRBD1 or TRBD2 for D (5 bases each). Trimming left V 1 base short and J 5 bases short, with 14 bases between. The CDR3 loop spans 15 amino acids. Per germline, CDR1 MGHRA and CDR2 YSYEKL. Written as DNA, the CDR3 is TGCGCCAGCAGCCAAGCGGGGCCTTCAGGGGAGACCCAGTACTTC. This codes for CASSQAGPSGETQYF.

The gene calls are TRBV19 and TRBJ1-1, with 8 bases aligning to TRBD1. J gave up 4 bases and V 7 bases, and 5 bases lay outside the gene matches. The germline V gene encodes CDR1 LNHDA and CDR2 SQIVND (reference sequence). The CDR3 covers 13 residues. Here the CDR3 reads CASNPGGRTEAFF. The CDR3 DNA reads TGTGCCAGTAACCCAGGGGGCCGCACTGAAGCTTTCTTT.

This clone was counted a single time. The rearrangement joins TRBV5-6 to TRBJ1-1; 7 bases map to TRBD1. J gave up 9 bases and V 4 bases, and 12 bases lay outside the gene matches. The CDR3 runs to 14 residues. Germline loops: CDR1 SGHDT, CDR2 YYEEEE. The CDR3 spells CASSVTGTALKAFF. The CDR3 DNA sequence: TGTGCCAGCAGCGTCACCGGGACAGCCCTTAAAGCTTTCTTT.

The chain recombines TRBV14 with TRBJ2-1; D is unclear. The V gene's germline CDR1 is SGHDN and CDR2 FVKESK. Trimming removed 4 bases from V and 8 bases from J, with 24 bases in between. The CDR3 sequence is 17 residues long. The CDR3: CASSRLVGRIEVDEQFF. The CDR3 region has the DNA TGTGCCAGCAGCCGCCTCGTCGGGCGGATTGAGGTCGATGAGCAGTTCTTC.

The chain is built from TRBV6-6 and TRBJ2-5; 7 bases are shared with TRBD1. Germline-derived CDR1 and CDR2 are MNHNY and SVGAGI (reference sequence). The V and J ends lost 2 bases and 1 base, in that order; junction bases with no gene match: 4. This CDR3 is built from 15 residues. CDR3 residues: CASSYTRDSQETQYF. The CDR3 bases are TGTGCCAGCAGTTACACACGGGACAGCCAAGAGACCCAGTACTTC.

The chain links TRBV9 to TRBJ2-6; TRBD2 might be the D (5 bases). Germline CDR1 is SGDLS and CDR2 is YYNGEE. CDR3 length equals 19 residues. V lost 4 bases and J lost 3, with 23 bases in between. CDR3 DNA: TGTGCCAGCAGCCCGGGTTTGAGTGGGCGGACTCGTGGGGCCAACGTCCTGACTTTC. Translated, it gives CASSPGLSGRTRGANVLTF.

The chain is built from TRBV18 and TRBJ1-1; no reliable D call. Germline V gene sequence: CDR1 KGHSH, CDR2 LQKENI. Trimming left V 6 bases short and J 8 bases short, with 16 bases between. This CDR3 is built from 13 residues. The CDR3 sequence: CASSRARLEEAFF. The CDR3 coding sequence is TGTGCCAGCTCTAGGGCCAGACTGGAGGAAGCTTTCTTT. The whole variable domain, filled in from reference TRBV18 and TRBJ1-1, reads NAGVMQNPRHLVRRRGQEARLRCSPMKGHSHVYWYRQLPEEGLKFMVYLQKENIIDESGMPKERFSAEFPKEGPSILRIQQVVRGDSAAYFCASSRARLEEAFFGQGTRLTVV.

This chain links TRBV4-1 with TRBJ1-2, with TRBD1 identical over 11 bases. CDR3 length: 15 amino acids. V dropped 4 bases and J dropped 3; count of bases not matched to a gene: 4. The germline V gene encodes CDR1 MGHRA and CDR2 YSYEKL. This chain's CDR3 is CASSPLGQGDYGYTF. CDR3 nucleotides: TGCGCCAGCAGCCCTCTGGGACAGGGGGACTATGGCTACACCTTC.

The chain joins TRBV5-1 to TRBJ2-3; no definite D call. Per the germline V gene, CDR1 is SGHRS and CDR2 is YFSETQ. Trimming removed 2 bases from V and 0 bases from J, with 10 bases in between. The length of the CDR3 is 15 residues. The CDR3 coding sequence is TGCGCCAGCAGCTTAGGCCTGCTAAGCACAGATACGCAGTATTTT. Translating gives CASSLGLLSTDTQYF.

The chain carries TRBV5-1 and TRBJ2-1; D perhaps matches TRBD2 (5 bases). Trimming shortened V by 4 bases and J by 0 bases, and 8 bases separated the two germline ends. Germline loops: CDR1 SGHRS, CDR2 YFSETQ. This CDR3 comprises 14 residues. The CDR3 sequence is CASSPGDSYNEQFF. CDR3 sequence (DNA): TGCGCCAGCAGCCCCGGGGACTCCTACAATGAGCAGTTCTTC.

J is TRBJ2-7 and V is TRBV2, with TRBD2 matching 8 bases. Losses at the gene ends were 3 bases for V and 2 bases for J; bases not matched to a gene: 6. CDR3 length: 15 amino acids. Germline CDR1 reads SNHLY; CDR2 reads FYNNEI. CDR3 protein: CASSESAGGTYEQYF. In DNA form, the CDR3 reads TGTGCCAGCAGTGAGTCCGCGGGGGGAACCTACGAGCAGTACTTC.

The rearrangement uses TRBV19 and TRBJ1-2, with a weak D call TRBD1 (6 bases). The germline V gene encodes CDR1 LNHDA and CDR2 SQIVND (reference sequence). The length of the CDR3 is 14 residues. V lost 6 bases and J lost 4, with 15 bases in between. Written as DNA, the CDR3 is TGTGCCAGTAGGCCAAGGGGGGCTGGCTATGGCTACACCTTC. Its protein product is CASRPRGAGYGYTF.

The CDR3 reads CASSLGEGHNTEAFF. CDR3 DNA sequence: TGTGCCAGCAGCTTAGGGGAAGGCCATAACACTGAAGCTTTCTTT. V usage is TRBV11-2 and J usage is TRBJ1-1, with unresolved D. This CDR3 contains 15 residues. CDR1 SGHAT and CDR2 FQNNGV come from the germline V gene. V lost 1 base, J lost 2 bases, and 11 bases lay in between. Using reference TRBV11-2 and TRBJ1-1 for the parts outside the CDR3, the full variable domain is EAGVAQSPRYKIIEKRQSVAFWCNPISGHATLYWYQQILGQGPKLLIQFQNNGVVDDSQLPKDRFSAERLKGVDSTLKIQPAKLEDSAVYLCASSLGEGHNTEAFFGQGTRLTVV.

This chain connects TRBV4-2 to TRBJ2-7; D is unresolved. Germline CDR1 reads LGHNA; CDR2 reads YNFKEQ. The V end was cut by 0 bases, the J end by 0 bases, with 15 bases between. This CDR3 spans 17 amino acids. In DNA, the CDR3 is TGTGCCAGCAGCCAAGAGATCCTTGCAGCCGACTCCTACGAGCAGTACTTC. Translating it yields CASSQEILAADSYEQYF.

The chain uses TRBV7-2 and TRBJ2-1; the match to TRBD2 covers 8 bases. Germline values: CDR1 SGHTA, CDR2 FQGNSA. This CDR3 is 15 amino acids long. Unmatched junction bases numbered 4, after V lost 3 bases and J lost 3 bases. CDR3 nucleotide sequence: TGTGCCAGCAGCTTGGCGGGGGGTATCTACAATGAGCAGTTCTTC. Translated: CASSLAGGIYNEQFF.

This chain connects TRBV15 to TRBJ1-2; the match to TRBD1 covers 9 bases. V lost 3 bases, J lost 5 bases, and 1 base stayed unmatched. Germline values: CDR1 LNHNV, CDR2 YYDKDF (reference sequence). The CDR3 has 13 residues. CDR3 region: CATSRGQGYGYTF. CDR3 DNA sequence: TGTGCCACCAGCAGGGGACAGGGTTATGGCTACACCTTC.

This chain uses TRBV11-3 with TRBJ1-5; D not certain. Trimming shortened V by 3 bases and J by 5 bases, and 14 bases separated the two germline ends. CDR1 SGHNT and CDR2 YENEEA come from the germline V gene. The CDR3 length is 15 residues. CDR3 nucleotide sequence: TGTGCCAGCAGCTTTTTGATCAATGAAGATCAGCCCCAGCATTTT. Translation: CASSFLINEDQPQHF.